Listed below are T cell receptor beta chains from one sample, sequenced in a study of T cells in Graves' hyperthyroidism and ophthalmopathy. Each CDR3 protein is one row after TCRdb ran MiXCR on the multiplex PCR reads. The sample records approximately 150,000 distinct CDR3 sequences, around 8.9% being singletons. Sequences were obtained from blood. The receptors stem from a woman aged 18-29 years with Graves' hyperthyroidism that later progressed to Graves' ophthalmopathy. CDR3s include the opening cysteine and the closing phenylalanine or tryptophan. Each record gives: J gene, V gene, clone size, CDR3 protein. A clone size is listed for some rows: how often the clone was seen (once, few, many), or a class if it is expanded.

>TRBJ2-2|TRBV28|many
CASLRGSGNTGELFF
>TRBJ2-4|TRBV24-1|many
CATSDLKGNIQYF
>TRBJ2-1|TRBV7-9|many
CASSLDRGSNEQFF
>TRBJ1-5|TRBV20-1|few
CSARDTGTPSGAQHF
>TRBJ2-5|TRBV6-6|many
CASSYLRVSQETQYF
>TRBJ2-7|TRBV4-2|-
CASSQDRGGYEQHF
>TRBJ2-1|TRBV11-2|-
CASSQEPQTNEQFF
>TRBJ2-7|TRBV28|many
CASSYVDRGPSYEQYF
>TRBJ2-5|TRBV15|many
CATSSLETTDQETQYF
>TRBJ2-3|TRBV20-1|many
CSARQGAGTDTQYF
>TRBJ1-1|TRBV7-2|many
CASSLGGAVVGGTEAFF
>TRBJ1-1|TRBV5-1|many
CASSPGSREAFF
>TRBJ1-1|TRBV27|few
CASSWRRNTEAFF
>TRBJ1-2|TRBV12-3/TRBV12-4|-
CASSYSDRGLRRGYTF
>TRBJ2-3|TRBV20-1|many
CSTSGHTQSTDTQYF
>TRBJ2-2|TRBV29-1|-
CSVVGVSGRWTGELFF
>TRBJ2-7|TRBV27|many
CASRNSGRAGSNYEQYF
>TRBJ2-5|TRBV5-1|few
CASSFRGTGYQETQYF
>TRBJ2-2|TRBV7-6|-
CASSLALAETGELFF
>TRBJ2-1|TRBV28|many
CASFDRGLAGGNEQFF
>TRBJ2-1|TRBV7-3|many
CASSLSVLRNEQFF
>TRBJ2-5|TRBV7-6|few
CASSLLPEDRGPLETQYF
>TRBJ1-5|TRBV30|-
CAWSGQIDQPQHF
>TRBJ1-2|TRBV2|many
CASESAPGTGDYGYTF
>TRBJ2-6|TRBV6-4|few
CASSDSQGGANVLTF
>TRBJ2-2|TRBV5-1|many
CASSTTGTAGELFF
>TRBJ2-5|TRBV3-1|-
CASSSSGGETQYF
>TRBJ1-1|TRBV19|many
CASSPNPGSGTEAFF
>TRBJ1-5|TRBV19|-
CASDQGGGNQPQHF
>TRBJ1-5|TRBV7-2|many
CASSFSSTGWQPQHF
>TRBJ2-7|TRBV18|-
CASSPPDGYEQYF
>TRBJ1-1|TRBV6-1|many
CASTLETGSGTEAFF
>TRBJ1-1|TRBV20-1|few
CSAARGNTEAFF
>TRBJ2-7|TRBV20-1|-
CSARDSTYSSYEQYF
>TRBJ2-7|TRBV11-1|-
CASSTTGGYEQYF
>TRBJ2-1|TRBV4-2|many
CASSQDRTSAFNEQFF
>TRBJ2-7|TRBV25-1|many
CASTSTSGEQYF
>TRBJ1-6|TRBV20-1|many
CSARATGSSYNSPLHF
>TRBJ2-7|TRBV3-1|many
CASSQSQATREQYF
>TRBJ1-5|TRBV11-2|many
CASSLQGLPNQPQHF
>TRBJ1-3|TRBV30|many
CACQPTGSGNTIYF
>TRBJ2-6|TRBV11-2|many
CASSPNPSSGANVLTF
>TRBJ2-7|TRBV7-9|many
CASSPRHRPYEQYF
>TRBJ2-1|TRBV20-1|many
CSAREAGDEQFF
>TRBJ2-3|TRBV3-1|few
CASSQVSGLAGNTDTQYF